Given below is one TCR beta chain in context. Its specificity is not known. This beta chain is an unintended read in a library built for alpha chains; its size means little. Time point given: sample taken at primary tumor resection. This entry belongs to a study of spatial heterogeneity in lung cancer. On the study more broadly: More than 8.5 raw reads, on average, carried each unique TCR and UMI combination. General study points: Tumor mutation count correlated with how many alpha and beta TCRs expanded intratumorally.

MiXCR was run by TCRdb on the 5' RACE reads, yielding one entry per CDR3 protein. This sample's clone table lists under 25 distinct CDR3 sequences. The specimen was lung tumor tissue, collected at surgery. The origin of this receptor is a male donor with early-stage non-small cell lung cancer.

CDR3 sequence: CASSLNTEAFF. The CDR3 nucleotides read TGTGCCAGCAGCTTAAACACTGAAGCTTTCTTT. This sequence joins TRBV13 and TRBJ1-1; D gene ambiguous. This CDR3 contains 11 residues. Trimming pared 2 bases from V and 2 bases from J, leaving 0 bases between. Germline CDR1 PRHDT, CDR2 FYEKMQ (reference sequence).